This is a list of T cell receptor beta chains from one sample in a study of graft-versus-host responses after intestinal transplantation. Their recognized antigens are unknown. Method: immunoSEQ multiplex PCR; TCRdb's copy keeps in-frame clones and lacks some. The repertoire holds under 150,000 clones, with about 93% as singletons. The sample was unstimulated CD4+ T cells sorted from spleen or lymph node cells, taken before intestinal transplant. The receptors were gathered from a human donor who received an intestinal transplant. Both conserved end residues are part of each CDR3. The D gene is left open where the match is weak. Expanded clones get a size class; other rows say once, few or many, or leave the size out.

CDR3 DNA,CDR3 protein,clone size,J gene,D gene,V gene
TGCGCCAGCAGCCAGGGACAGGGTATAGAGCATTTT,CASSQGQGIEHF,NA,TRBJ1-5,TRBD1,TRBV10-2
TGTGCCTGGATCCCCGAGGAGGGCGACACTGAAGCTTTCTTT,CAWIPEEGDTEAFF,NA,TRBJ1-1,NA,TRBV30
TGCGCCAGCAGCGCGGACAGGGCTAGAGACACCATATATTTT,CASSADRARDTIYF,NA,TRBJ1-3,TRBD1,TRBV5-1
TGCAGCGTTGTGGTGGGGAATCAGCCCCAGCATTTT,CSVVVGNQPQHF,few,TRBJ1-5,NA,TRBV29-1
TGTGCCAGCAGTTACGACAGGGCTAATGAAAAACTGTTTTTT,CASSYDRANEKLFF,once,TRBJ1-4,TRBD1,TRBV6-5
TGTGCCTGGGATGAGCAGTTCTTC,CAWDEQFF,few,TRBJ2-1,NA,TRBV15
TGTGCCAGCAGCCGTACAGGGTTTTCCTACAATGAGCAGTTCTTC,CASSRTGFSYNEQFF,NA,TRBJ2-1,NA,TRBV27
TGTGCCAGCTCAAGGGCAGGGAGCACCGGGGAGCTGTTTTTT,CASSRAGSTGELFF,NA,TRBJ2-2,NA,TRBV18
TGTGCCAGCAGTTTATCCCCCGGACAGGCCTACGAGCAGTACTTC,CASSLSPGQAYEQYF,once,TRBJ2-7,TRBD1,TRBV27
TGTGCCAGCAGTCTCTCCGGGGAAAGCACAGATACGCAGTATTTT,CASSLSGESTDTQYF,NA,TRBJ2-3,NA,TRBV28
TGTGCCAGCAGCATACAGGGGATTAATGAAAAACTGTTTTTT,CASSIQGINEKLFF,NA,TRBJ1-4,TRBD1,TRBV5-4
TGTGCTAGCAGCTTAGCCCCTAGCGGGGGGAACAATGAGCAGTTCTTC,CASSLAPSGGNNEQFF,NA,TRBJ2-1,TRBD2,TRBV7-7
TGTGCCAGTAGTATAGTGTTGCGGGGGAGTTACAATGAGCAGTTCTTC,CASSIVLRGSYNEQFF,NA,TRBJ2-1,TRBD2,TRBV19
TGTGCCAGCAGCTTTACGGGAGGGAGTAGTGAGCAGTTCTTC,CASSFTGGSSEQFF,NA,TRBJ2-1,TRBD2,TRBV11-3
TGTGCCAGCAGCGTAGGCCATGGGACGGCAGGCTACAATGAGCAGTTCTTC,CASSVGHGTAGYNEQFF,NA,TRBJ2-1,NA,TRBV9
TGTGCCAGCAGTTTGGCAGGGGGGGGACAGGGACACTACGAGCAGTACTTC,CASSLAGGGQGHYEQYF,NA,TRBJ2-7,TRBD1,TRBV28
TGTGCCAGCAGTTTCTCCCTCGCGGGGGCCGAAAACACCATATATTTT,CASSFSLAGAENTIYF,NA,TRBJ1-3,NA,TRBV28
TGCGCCAGCAGCTTGTTTCCGGGGAACACTGAAGCTTTCTTT,CASSLFPGNTEAFF,NA,TRBJ1-1,NA,TRBV5-1
TGCGCCAGCAGAGGCGGCCTAGCGGGAGAGAAGGCCTACGAGCAGTACTTC,CASRGGLAGEKAYEQYF,NA,TRBJ2-7,TRBD2,TRBV10-2
TGTGCCAGCAGCTTAGCGGGACAGGGGGCTGAAGCTTTCTTT,CASSLAGQGAEAFF,NA,TRBJ1-1,TRBD1,TRBV11-2
TGTGCCAGCAGCCCGGGACAGGGGGATTGGCAGCCCCAGCATTTT,CASSPGQGDWQPQHF,NA,TRBJ1-5,TRBD1,TRBV6-5
TGTGCCAGCAGCTCCACCCTAACGGTCAACGAGCAGTACTTC,CASSSTLTVNEQYF,NA,TRBJ2-7,NA,TRBV7-9
TGTGCCAGCCGACTTCGGGCAGGAGGCTACACCTTC,CASRLRAGGYTF,NA,TRBJ1-2,NA,TRBV6-5
TGTGCCAGCAGCACCCGGACTAGTTCTAGTTCGAGCTCCTACGAGCAGTACTTC,CASSTRTSSSSSSYEQYF,NA,TRBJ2-7,TRBD2,TRBV11-2
TGTGCCAGCAGCTTAATACTAGCAACATACAATGAGCAGTTCTTC,CASSLILATYNEQFF,NA,TRBJ2-1,NA,TRBV7-2
TGTGCCAGTAGCCCGGGGTACACCGGGGAGCTGTTTTTT,CASSPGYTGELFF,few,TRBJ2-2,NA,TRBV19
TGTGCCAGCAGTGAAGCGGGACTAGCGGGGCGGGGTGAGCAGTTCTTC,CASSEAGLAGRGEQFF,NA,TRBJ2-1,TRBD2,TRBV6-1
TGTGCCAGCAGCTCCCCATCGCAGGGAATTGCCGAAGCTTTCTTT,CASSSPSQGIAEAFF,NA,TRBJ1-1,NA,TRBV7-9
TGCGCCAGCAGTGAGGCCAGGGGGCTATCTGGGGAGCAGTTCTTC,CASSEARGLSGEQFF,NA,TRBJ2-1,TRBD1,TRBV10-1
TGCGCCAGCAGTACCGTTAACAGGGAACAGCCCCAGCATTTT,CASSTVNREQPQHF,once,TRBJ1-5,NA,TRBV10-2
TGTGCCAGCAGTTACGGGGATCAGCCCCAGCATTTT,CASSYGDQPQHF,NA,TRBJ1-5,NA,TRBV6-6
TGTGCCAGCAGCCTCCGGCAGGGTAGTGAGCAGTTCTTC,CASSLRQGSEQFF,once,TRBJ2-1,NA,TRBV7-6
TGCGCCAGCAGGATACAGGGCATTGGAGATACGCAGTATTTT,CASRIQGIGDTQYF,NA,TRBJ2-3,NA,TRBV5-1
TGTGCCATCAGTGAGCTGCCAGCGGGAGGGCCGGGGGAGCAGTACTTC,CAISELPAGGPGEQYF,NA,TRBJ2-7,TRBD2,TRBV10-3
TGCGCCAGCAGCTTGCCGGGGGCCCATAATGAAAAACTGTTTTTT,CASSLPGAHNEKLFF,NA,TRBJ1-4,NA,TRBV5-1
TGTGCCAGCAGTCCCGGCCAGAGGCTCAGTGAGCAGTTCTTC,CASSPGQRLSEQFF,NA,TRBJ2-1,NA,TRBV6-1
TGTGCCAGCAGTTTCTCCCGACGGACTAACTATGGCTACACCTTC,CASSFSRRTNYGYTF,once,TRBJ1-2,NA,TRBV6-5
TGTGCCAGCAGCTTGGCCGGACTAGCGGGGGGCACAGATACGCAGTATTTT,CASSLAGLAGGTDTQYF,NA,TRBJ2-3,TRBD2,TRBV5-6
TGCGCCAGCAGCCCCAAGTCCCGGACTAGCGGCTACAATGAGCAGTTCTTC,CASSPKSRTSGYNEQFF,NA,TRBJ2-1,TRBD2,TRBV5-1
TGTGCCTGGAGTATACTACAGGGACAGGGTGTTTCGAACACTGAAGCTTTCTTT,CAWSILQGQGVSNTEAFF,NA,TRBJ1-1,TRBD1,TRBV30
TGTGCCAGCTGGGGCTTTTCCTACAATGAGCAGTTCTTC,CASWGFSYNEQFF,NA,TRBJ2-1,NA,TRBV27
TGTGCCAGCAGCCCCGGGGTTGGTTTAGGAGACCAGGGTGCCGGGGAGCTGTTTTTT,CASSPGVGLGDQGAGELFF,NA,TRBJ2-2,NA,TRBV9
TGTGCCAGCAGGGATATGGTGGCGGGAGAAGTACAGTTCTTC,CASRDMVAGEVQFF,NA,TRBJ2-1,TRBD2,TRBV28
TGTGCCAGCAGTCGGGACCTCAATGAGCAGTTCTTC,CASSRDLNEQFF,NA,TRBJ2-1,NA,TRBV2
TGTGCCAGCTCACCACCGGCGACAACTAATGAAAAACTGTTTTTT,CASSPPATTNEKLFF,NA,TRBJ1-4,NA,TRBV18
TGTGCCAGCAGTTATCGCAGGGATAACTATGGCTACACCTTC,CASSYRRDNYGYTF,NA,TRBJ1-2,NA,TRBV6-5
TGTGCCAGCAGTTCCCCCGGGACTGGGAACACTTGGGCTTTCTTT,CASSSPGTGNTWAFF,NA,TRBJ1-1,NA,TRBV6-5
TGTGCCAGCCGGGCCCTACAGGACGAGGGGAACAACCGACTTTGGGAGCAGTACTTC,CASRALQDEGNNRLWEQYF,NA,TRBJ2-7,NA,TRBV28
TGTGCCTGGAGTGGCAGCGCGGTCACAGATACGCAGTATTTT,CAWSGSAVTDTQYF,NA,TRBJ2-3,NA,TRBV30
TGTGCCAGCAAAACGGCTAGCGGGAGCCACGAGCAGTACTTC,CASKTASGSHEQYF,NA,TRBJ2-7,TRBD2,TRBV6-4
TGTGCCAGCAGCTTAACAAACGGGGGGGGGATCACCGGGGAGCTGTTTTTT,CASSLTNGGGITGELFF,NA,TRBJ2-2,TRBD2,TRBV7-3
TGTGCCAGCAGCTTAGTAGCAAGGACTAGCGGGTTCACAGATACGCAGTATTTT,CASSLVARTSGFTDTQYF,NA,TRBJ2-3,TRBD2,TRBV7-8
TGTGCCAGCAGTTACTCGACAAGGATTTACGAGCAGTACTTC,CASSYSTRIYEQYF,NA,TRBJ2-7,NA,TRBV6-5
TGTGCCAGCAGTGAAATAGGGGGCCCCTACGAGCAGTACTTC,CASSEIGGPYEQYF,NA,TRBJ2-7,TRBD1,TRBV6-1
TGCGCCAGCAGCTTGAACAGGGGAGGGACCTACGAGCAGTACTTC,CASSLNRGGTYEQYF,NA,TRBJ2-7,NA,TRBV5-1
TGTGCCTGGGACCCAGGCGGCGGGAACTACAATGAGCAGTTCTTC,CAWDPGGGNYNEQFF,NA,TRBJ2-1,NA,TRBV30
TGTGCCATCAGTTGGGACCGAAACGAGCAGTACTTC,CAISWDRNEQYF,NA,TRBJ2-7,NA,TRBV10-3
TGTGCCAGCAAGGTGGGGCCAAACTATGGCTACACCTTC,CASKVGPNYGYTF,NA,TRBJ1-2,NA,TRBV2
TGTGCCAGCAGCTCTAGCTCCTACGAGCAGTACTTC,CASSSSSYEQYF,NA,TRBJ2-7,NA,TRBV9